The 14 T cell receptor beta chains presented below share a single source sample, sequenced in a study of technical replicates of blood from several donors. Only in-frame clones appear in the TCRdb table, and some are missing; sequencing was by immunoSEQ multiplex PCR. The data hold tens of thousands of clones, with roughly 96% observed a single time. The sample comprised T cells isolated from PBMCs. The receptors were sampled from a human donor in good health.

The chain links TRBV6-1 to TRBJ1-5; possible D gene TRBD1, 6 bases. The V end lost 8 bases, the J end lost 4 bases, and 15 bases lay between the germline ends. The CDR3 is made up of 14 amino acids. Looked up from germline, CDR1 is MNHNS and CDR2 is SASEGT. The CDR3 region has the DNA TGTGCCAGCGGGAGGGGGGACCGAAATCAGCCCCAGCATTTT. Protein: CASGRGDRNQPQHF.

The chain carries TRBV18 and TRBJ2-1; 12 bases agree with TRBD2. The V gene end was trimmed by 1 base and the J gene end by 7 bases; junction bases not matched to a gene: 8. Germline V gene lookup returns CDR1 KGHSH and CDR2 LQKENI. The CDR3 is 17 residues long. The DNA of the CDR3 is TGTGCCAGCTCACCACTTAATCTAGCGGGAGGGAGAAATGAGCAGTTCTTC. Its protein is CASSPLNLAGGRNEQFF.

The rearrangement uses TRBV7-3 and TRBJ1-6; weak D call: TRBD1 (5 bases). Trimming took 5 bases from V and 5 from J, leaving 16 bases between them. This CDR3 spans 16 amino acids. Germline CDR1 SGHTA, CDR2 FQGTGA. The CDR3 is CASSPLPSGNNSPLHF. The CDR3 DNA reads TGTGCCAGCAGCCCACTTCCCTCAGGGAATAATTCACCCCTCCACTTT.

The J gene is TRBJ1-5, the V gene TRBV15; D gene uncertain. This CDR3 spans 15 amino acids. V gave up 0 bases and J gave up 3 bases, with 9 bases separating them. In germline, CDR1 is LNHNV, CDR2 YYDKDF (reference sequence). CDR3 in amino acids: CATSRDRFYNQPQHF. The CDR3 DNA reads as TGTGCCACCAGCAGAGACAGGTTCTACAATCAGCCCCAGCATTTT.

The chain carries TRBV5-1 and TRBJ1-2; tentative D call: TRBD1 (5 bases). V was trimmed by 0 bases and J by 2 bases, leaving 5 bases between them. The germline V gene encodes CDR1 SGHRS and CDR2 YFSETQ. This CDR3 region has 13 residues. The CDR3 is CASSLGQNYGYTF. DNA for the CDR3: TGCGCCAGCAGCTTGGGACAGAACTATGGCTACACCTTC.

The chain joins TRBV5-6 to TRBJ2-2; maybe TRBD1 (5 bases). The germline V gene encodes CDR1 SGHDT and CDR2 YYEEEE. Trimming removed 4 bases at V and 1 base at J, with 14 bases between. The CDR3 spans 16 residues. The CDR3 coding sequence is TGTGCCAGCAGCACCAGATCAGGACAGAACACCGGGGAGCTGTTTTTT. Translation gives CASSTRSGQNTGELFF. The variable domain in full, with the rest retrieved from reference TRBV5-6 and TRBJ2-2, is DAGVTQSPTHLIKTRGQQVTLRCSPKSGHDTVSWYQQALGQGPQFIFQYYEEEERQRGNFPDRFSGHQFPNYSSELNVNALLLGDSALYLCASSTRSGQNTGELFFGEGSRLTVL.

The rearrangement uses TRBV28 and TRBJ2-2; 7 bases fit TRBD2. The CDR3 is 14 residues long. V trimming: 7 bases; J trimming: 2 bases; junction bases outside the gene matches: 4. CDR1 is MDHEN and CDR2 is SYDVKM in the germline V gene. The CDR3 here is CASIPGLNTGELFF. CDR3 DNA sequence: TGTGCCAGCATACCGGGACTAAACACCGGGGAGCTGTTTTTT.

This CDR3 reads CASSPTSGPAPDTQYF. DNA for the CDR3: TGTGCCAGCAGCCCGACTAGCGGACCCGCCCCAGATACGCAGTATTTT. The V call is TRBV7-8, the J call TRBJ2-3; 9 nucleotides match TRBD2. CDR1 and CDR2 from the germline V gene are SGHVS and FQNEAQ. The CDR3 loop spans 16 amino acids. Trimming at V came to 5 bases and at J to 4 bases, leaving 10 bases not matched to a gene.

The V call is TRBV27, the J call TRBJ2-3; D perhaps matches TRBD2 (6 bases). CDR3 length: 16 amino acids. Trimming took 1 base from V and 1 from J, leaving 12 bases between them. In germline, CDR1 is MNHEY, CDR2 SMNVEV (reference sequence). CDR3 in amino acids: CASSLYMGGGTDTQYF. For the CDR3, the DNA is TGTGCCAGCAGTTTATATATGGGGGGAGGCACAGATACGCAGTATTTT.

The chain has TRBV6-6 and TRBJ2-7, with D possibly being TRBD2 (6 bases). The CDR3 has 12 amino acids. Trimming cost V 4 bases and J 3 bases, with 7 bases left between them. CDR1 and CDR2 from the germline V gene are MNHNY and SVGAGI (reference sequence). The DNA of the CDR3 is TGTGCCAGCAGTTCGACTAGCTACGAGCAGTACTTC. Translated: CASSSTSYEQYF.

The chain uses TRBV6-1 and TRBJ2-5; 10 positions match TRBD1. Looked up from germline, CDR1 is MNHNS and CDR2 is SASEGT. The CDR3 contains 14 residues. V gave up 4 bases and J gave up 4 bases; unmatched junction bases: 3. CDR3 amino acids: CASSGGTGVETQYF. As DNA, the CDR3 is TGTGCCAGCAGTGGGGGGACAGGGGTAGAGACCCAGTACTTC.

V usage is TRBV10-1 and J usage is TRBJ2-2; possibly TRBD1 for D (5 bases). Deletions cut 5 bases from V and 4 bases from J, with 20 bases between. Germline V gene data show CDR1 as WNHNN and CDR2 as SYGVQD (reference sequence). The CDR3 runs 17 residues. In DNA form, the CDR3 reads TGCGCCAGCAGTCCTTCAGGGTTTGGAGAATCCACCGGGGAGCTGTTTTTT. Translating it yields CASSPSGFGESTGELFF.

The chain couples TRBV7-3 to TRBJ1-2; a weak D match, TRBD1 (6 bases). The CDR3 length is 14 residues. Germline V gene data show CDR1 as SGHTA and CDR2 as FQGTGA. Trimming removed 4 bases from V and 5 bases from J, with 14 bases in between. The CDR3: CASSSRGGAYGYTF. The CDR3 coding sequence is TGTGCCAGCAGCTCACGGGGGGGCGCTTATGGCTACACCTTC.

In the case of this clone: Other DNA sequences within the sample encode an identical CDR3. The V and J genes are TRBV27 and TRBJ2-7; 10 positions match TRBD1. This CDR3 contains 14 residues. V dropped 5 bases and J dropped 4; count of bases not matched to a gene: 5. Germline V gene lookup returns CDR1 MNHEY and CDR2 SMNVEV (reference sequence). DNA for the CDR3: TGTGCCAGCAGTAGCCGGGACAGGGGTTACGAGCAGTACTTC. It translates to CASSSRDRGYEQYF.